What follows are 6 T cell receptor beta chains derived from one specimen sequenced in a study of T cells in Graves' hyperthyroidism and ophthalmopathy. Amplified TCR beta CDR3 regions derived from RNA transcripts. RT-PCR in the first round (using the HTBI primer set) targeted the TCR CDR3. TCRdb independently ran MiXCR on the multiplex PCR reads; one entry per CDR3 protein. Of 600,000 to 700,000 distinct CDR3 sequences in the sample, just under 45% were seen once. Sequencing was carried out using peripheral blood or thyroid tissue (not recorded which). These receptor sequences come from an adult man with Graves' disease, either hyperthyroidism or ophthalmopathy (not recorded which).

A word on this clonotype: The junction shows a germline mismatch at one end, possibly a read error. The chain uses TRBV9 and TRBJ1-6; 11 bases agree with TRBD1. There are 16 residues in the CDR3. Germline CDR1 SGDLS, CDR2 YYNGEE. CDR3 sequence: CASSQVGTGGNSPLHF. For the CDR3, the DNA is TGCGCCAGCAGCCAAGTCGGGACAGGGGGTAATTCACCCCTCCACTTT.

Turning to this clonotype: This clone may be a read error of a much larger clone one base away. V and J are TRBV12-3 or TRBV12-4 and TRBJ1-4; D uncertain. The CDR3 is 14 amino acids. The CDR3 DNA follows: TGTGCCGGCAGAAGCAGCGCTTTTGATGAAAAACTGTTTTTT. Its protein product is CAGRSSAFDEKLFF.

CDR3 sequence (DNA): TGTGCCAGCAGCTCCGGGGGTATTGAAAAACTGTTTTTT. Translating it yields CASSSGGIEKLFF. The chain has TRBV7-8 and TRBJ1-4; D may be TRBD1 (5 bases). The V end lost 4 bases, the J end lost 7 bases, and 10 bases lay between the germline ends. CDR1 and CDR2 from the germline V gene are SGHVS and FQNEAQ. The CDR3 consists of 13 residues.

The chain recombines TRBV2 with TRBJ2-7; D gene uncertain. This CDR3 spans 11 amino acids. Trimming took off 6 bases at V and 4 bases at J, with 7 bases between the two ends. The germline V gene encodes CDR1 SNHLY and CDR2 FYNNEI. The chain's CDR3 is CASRTDYEQYF. In DNA form, the CDR3 reads TGTGCCAGCAGGACCGATTACGAGCAGTACTTC.

Comments on this clonotype: Being one base from a much bigger clone, this may be a read error. The chain joins TRBV2 to TRBJ1-2; TRBD1 matches at 10 bases. Germline V gene sequence: CDR1 SNHLY, CDR2 FYNNEI. V trimming: 4 bases; J trimming: 2 bases; junction bases outside the gene matches: 7. CDR3 length: 16 amino acids. The CDR3 region is CASSAEPGQGNYGYTF. DNA for the CDR3: TGTGCCAGCAGTGCCGAACCGGGACAGGGGAACTATGGCTACACCTTC.

This clonotype was seen a few times. V is TRBV19 and J is TRBJ1-1; D not certain. Germline V CDR1 and CDR2: LNHDA, SQIVND (reference sequence). This CDR3 comprises 14 residues. Trimming cost V 2 bases and J 2 bases, with 9 bases left between them. The CDR3 reads CASSINYGNTEAFF. CDR3 in DNA: TGTGCCAGTAGTATAAACTATGGTAACACTGAAGCTTTCTTT.